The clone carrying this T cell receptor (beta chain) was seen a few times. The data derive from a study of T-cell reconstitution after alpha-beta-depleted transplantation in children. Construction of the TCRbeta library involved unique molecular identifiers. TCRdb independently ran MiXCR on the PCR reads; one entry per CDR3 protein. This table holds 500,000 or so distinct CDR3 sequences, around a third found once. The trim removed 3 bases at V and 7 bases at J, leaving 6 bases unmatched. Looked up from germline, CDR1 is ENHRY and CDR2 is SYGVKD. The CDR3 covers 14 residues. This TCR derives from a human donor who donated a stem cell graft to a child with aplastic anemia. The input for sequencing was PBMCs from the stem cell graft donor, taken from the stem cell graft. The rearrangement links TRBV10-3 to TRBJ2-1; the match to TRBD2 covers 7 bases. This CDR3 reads CAISERSGMNEQFF. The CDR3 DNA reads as TGTGCCATCAGTGAACGGAGCGGGATGAATGAGCAGTTCTTC.